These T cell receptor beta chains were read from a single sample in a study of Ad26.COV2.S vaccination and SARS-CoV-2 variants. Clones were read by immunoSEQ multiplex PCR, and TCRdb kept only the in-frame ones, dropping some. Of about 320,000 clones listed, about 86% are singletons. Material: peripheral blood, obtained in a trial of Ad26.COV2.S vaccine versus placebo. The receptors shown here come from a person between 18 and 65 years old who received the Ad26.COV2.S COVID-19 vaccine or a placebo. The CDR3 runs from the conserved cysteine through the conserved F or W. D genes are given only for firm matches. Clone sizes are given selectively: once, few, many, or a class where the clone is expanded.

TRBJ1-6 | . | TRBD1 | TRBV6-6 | TGTGCCAGCAGTTACTCGGCTGGACAGGGCTCACCCCTCCACTTT | CASSYSAGQGSPLHF
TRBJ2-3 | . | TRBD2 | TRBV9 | TGTGCCAGCAGCGTAGGTCTAGCGGGGGGGACAGATACGCAGTATTTT | CASSVGLAGGTDTQYF
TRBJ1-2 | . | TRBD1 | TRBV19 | TGTGCCAGTAGTATCGGGACAGACTATGGCTACACCTTC | CASSIGTDYGYTF
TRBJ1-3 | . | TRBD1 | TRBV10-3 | TGTGCCATCAGTGATCCTGCCGGGACAGGGTACTCTGGAAACACCATATATTTT | CAISDPAGTGYSGNTIYF
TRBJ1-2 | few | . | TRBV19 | . | CASASSGRGAYGYTF
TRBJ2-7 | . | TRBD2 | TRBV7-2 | TGTGCCAGCAGCTTAGGTAGCGGGGGGCCCTACGAGCAGTACTTC | CASSLGSGGPYEQYF
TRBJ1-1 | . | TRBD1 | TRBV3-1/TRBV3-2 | TGTGCCAGCAGCCAAGGACGACAGGGTTGGGCTTTCTTT | CASSQGRQGWAFF
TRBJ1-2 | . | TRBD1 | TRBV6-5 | TGTGCCAGCAGCCGACCGGGACAGGGAGGCTATGGCTACACCTTC | CASSRPGQGGYGYTF
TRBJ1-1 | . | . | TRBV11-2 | TGTGCCAGCAGCTTAGGAACAGGGAAGACTGAAGCTTTCTTT | CASSLGTGKTEAFF
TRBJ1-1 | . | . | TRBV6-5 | TGTGCCAGCAGTCGGTCAGACACTGAAGCTTTCTTT | CASSRSDTEAFF
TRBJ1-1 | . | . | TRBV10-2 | TGCGCCAGCAGTGCCACAGGACAGAACACTGAAGCTTTCTTT | CASSATGQNTEAFF
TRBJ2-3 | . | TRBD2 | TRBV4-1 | TGCGCCAGCAGCCAGGGACTAGCGGGGGGTCTCGCAGATACGCAGTATTTT | CASSQGLAGGLADTQYF
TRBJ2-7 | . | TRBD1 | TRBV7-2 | TGTGCCAGCAGCGGGACAGGGTTTTACGAGCAGTACTTC | CASSGTGFYEQYF
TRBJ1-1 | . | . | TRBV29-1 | TGCAGCGTTGTCCCACAGGGGAACACTGAAGCTTTCTTT | CSVVPQGNTEAFF
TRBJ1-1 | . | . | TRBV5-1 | TGCGCCAGCAGCTTGGAATGGGGGGGCGCGGAAGCTTTCTTT | CASSLEWGGAEAFF
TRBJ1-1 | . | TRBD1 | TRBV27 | TGTGCCAGCAGCTCACAGGGGGTTAACACTGAAGCTTTCTTT | CASSSQGVNTEAFF
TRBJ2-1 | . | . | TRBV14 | TGTGCCAGCAGCCAAGATTTGTGGGGATGGGGTAATGAGCAGTTCTTC | CASSQDLWGWGNEQFF
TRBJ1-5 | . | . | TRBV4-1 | TGCGCCAGCAGCCAAGAACCCGGGTTGGGTCAGCCCCAGCATTTT | CASSQEPGLGQPQHF
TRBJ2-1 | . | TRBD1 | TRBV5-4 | TGTGCCAGCAGCCCCCGGGGACAGGGGTCCCGAATCACGTACAATGAGCAGTTCTTC | CASSPRGQGSRITYNEQFF
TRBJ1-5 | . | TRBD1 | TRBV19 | TGTGCCAGTAGACATACCGGGACAGGGAAGGATCAGCCCCAGCATTTT | CASRHTGTGKDQPQHF
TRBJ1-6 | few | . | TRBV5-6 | TGTGCCAGCAGCTTGGCCGGGGGAGGTGGCATTTCACCCCTCCACTTT | CASSLAGGGGISPLHF
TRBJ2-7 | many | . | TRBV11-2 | TGTGCCAGCAGCTTAGGGTCGGCTAGCGAGCTATCCTACGATGAGCAGTACTTC | CASSLGSASELSYDEQYF
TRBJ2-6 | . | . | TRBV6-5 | TGTGCCAGCAGTCTGGACAACTCTGGGGCCAACGTCCTGACTTTC | CASSLDNSGANVLTF
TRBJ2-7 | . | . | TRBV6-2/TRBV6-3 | TGTGCCAGCAGTTACTCGATTTTCAGGAGGTACGAGCAGTACTTC | CASSYSIFRRYEQYF
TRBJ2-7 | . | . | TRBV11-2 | TGTGCCAGCAGCCCAGGTACCTACGAGCAGTACTTC | CASSPGTYEQYF
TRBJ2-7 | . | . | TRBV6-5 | TGTGCCAGCAACACTCGGGGAGACAGCTCCTACGAGCAGTACTTC | CASNTRGDSSYEQYF
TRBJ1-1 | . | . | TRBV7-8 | TGTGCCAGCAGCTCCAATAGGGAAGAGCTGGCTTTCTTT | CASSSNREELAFF
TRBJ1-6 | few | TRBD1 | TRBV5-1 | TGCGCCAGCAGCGGGGGGACAGGGAATAATTCACCCCTCCACTTT | CASSGGTGNNSPLHF
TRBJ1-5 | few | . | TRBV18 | TGTGCCAGCTCACCCCAGGTGGATCAGCCCCAGCATTTT | CASSPQVDQPQHF